A selection of T cell receptor beta chains follows, all from one sample in a study of blood T cell repertoires in COVID-19. Method: immunoSEQ multiplex PCR; TCRdb's copy keeps in-frame clones and lacks some. The repertoire has roughly 420,000 clones, over 75% of them found once; the top ten carry about 0.89%. Source material: PBMCs or T cells enriched from blood (not recorded which). The origin of the receptors is a woman in her thirties with acute COVID-19. Each CDR3 is given with its conserved first and last residue. Each record gives: CDR3 protein, CDR3 DNA, clone size, CDR3 length, J gene, D gene, V gene. A D gene is named only where the DNA matches it firmly. Only part of the rows carry a size: once, few, many, or a class if the clone is expanded.

cdr3_aa: CASSFTGWTEAFF; cdr3_nt: TGTGCCAGCAGTTTCACAGGGTGGACTGAAGCTTTCTTT; clone_size: .; cdr3_length: 13; j_call: TRBJ1-1; d_call: .; v_call: TRBV12-3/TRBV12-4
cdr3_aa: CAISEFRRAEAFF; cdr3_nt: TGTGCCATCAGTGAGTTCCGGCGGGCTGAAGCTTTCTTT; clone_size: .; cdr3_length: 13; j_call: TRBJ1-1; d_call: .; v_call: TRBV10-3
cdr3_aa: CASSPRQADGPQHF; cdr3_nt: TGTGCCAGCAGCCCCCGGCAGGCCGATGGGCCCCAGCATTTT; clone_size: .; cdr3_length: 14; j_call: TRBJ1-5; d_call: .; v_call: TRBV3-1/TRBV3-2
cdr3_aa: CASSSSPQGVIGELFF; cdr3_nt: TGCGCCAGCAGCTCGAGTCCCCAGGGTGTCATCGGGGAGCTGTTTTTT; clone_size: .; cdr3_length: 16; j_call: TRBJ2-2; d_call: .; v_call: TRBV5-1
cdr3_aa: CASSIATGDFQPQHF; cdr3_nt: TGTGCCAGTAGTATTGCCACAGGGGATTTTCAGCCCCAGCATTTT; clone_size: few; cdr3_length: 15; j_call: TRBJ1-5; d_call: TRBD1; v_call: TRBV19
cdr3_aa: CASSQVGRGGTDTQYF; cdr3_nt: TGCGCCAGCAGCCAGGTGGGGCGGGGAGGCACAGATACGCAGTATTTT; clone_size: .; cdr3_length: 16; j_call: TRBJ2-3; d_call: .; v_call: TRBV5-1
cdr3_aa: CASSLAQTGGPEKLFF; cdr3_nt: TGCGCCAGCAGCTTGGCTCAGACAGGGGGCCCTGAAAAACTGTTTTTT; clone_size: .; cdr3_length: 16; j_call: TRBJ1-4; d_call: TRBD1; v_call: TRBV5-1
cdr3_aa: CASSVNRDNEQFF; cdr3_nt: TGCGCCAGCAGCGTAAACAGGGACAATGAGCAGTTCTTC; clone_size: .; cdr3_length: 13; j_call: TRBJ2-1; d_call: .; v_call: TRBV5-1
cdr3_aa: CASSSISVHGELFF; cdr3_nt: TGTGCCAGCAGTTCTATCTCGGTGCACGGGGAGCTGTTTTTT; clone_size: few; cdr3_length: 14; j_call: TRBJ2-2; d_call: .; v_call: TRBV6-5
cdr3_aa: CASRADSPNTGNTIYF; cdr3_nt: TGTGCCAGCAGAGCGGACAGCCCAAACACTGGAAACACCATATATTTT; clone_size: .; cdr3_length: 16; j_call: TRBJ1-3; d_call: .; v_call: TRBV2
cdr3_aa: CASSLVSRYGYTF; cdr3_nt: TGTGCCAGCAGTTTAGTGTCCAGGTATGGCTACACCTTC; clone_size: .; cdr3_length: 13; j_call: TRBJ1-2; d_call: .; v_call: TRBV12-3/TRBV12-4
cdr3_aa: CASSRRGLASYNEQFF; cdr3_nt: TGTGCCAGCAGCAGGCGGGGACTAGCCTCCTACAATGAGCAGTTCTTC; clone_size: .; cdr3_length: 16; j_call: TRBJ2-1; d_call: TRBD2; v_call: TRBV7-9
cdr3_aa: CAIRGTSGNTGELFF; cdr3_nt: TGTGCCATCAGAGGGACTAGCGGGAACACCGGGGAGCTGTTTTTT; clone_size: once; cdr3_length: 15; j_call: TRBJ2-2; d_call: TRBD2; v_call: TRBV10-3
cdr3_aa: CASSYAGDTQYF; cdr3_nt: TGTGCCAGCAGTTACGCAGGAGATACGCAGTATTTT; clone_size: .; cdr3_length: 12; j_call: TRBJ2-3; d_call: .; v_call: TRBV6-2/TRBV6-3
cdr3_aa: CASTREFAGEQYF; cdr3_nt: TGTGCCAGCACTCGGGAGTTTGCGGGCGAGCAGTACTTC; clone_size: .; cdr3_length: 13; j_call: TRBJ2-7; d_call: .; v_call: TRBV2
cdr3_aa: CASSPVGGVYGYTF; cdr3_nt: TGTGCCAGCTCACCCGTGGGGGGTGTCTATGGCTACACCTTC; clone_size: few; cdr3_length: 14; j_call: TRBJ1-2; d_call: .; v_call: TRBV18
cdr3_aa: CASSDPGGSNYGYTF; cdr3_nt: TGCGCCAGCAGCGACCCAGGGGGTAGTAACTATGGCTACACCTTC; clone_size: .; cdr3_length: 15; j_call: TRBJ1-2; d_call: TRBD1; v_call: TRBV4-1
cdr3_aa: CASSLRALAGVNTGELFF; cdr3_nt: TGTGCCAGCAGCTTAAGGGCCCTAGCGGGGGTGAACACCGGGGAGCTGTTTTTT; clone_size: .; cdr3_length: 18; j_call: TRBJ2-2; d_call: TRBD2; v_call: TRBV7-3
cdr3_aa: CASAQTGFSSYNEQFF; cdr3_nt: TGCGCCAGCGCCCAGACAGGTTTTAGCTCCTACAATGAGCAGTTCTTC; clone_size: .; cdr3_length: 16; j_call: TRBJ2-1; d_call: .; v_call: TRBV10-2
cdr3_aa: CASSRESNEKLFF; cdr3_nt: TGTGCCAGCAGCCGGGAGAGCAATGAAAAACTGTTTTTT; clone_size: .; cdr3_length: 13; j_call: TRBJ1-4; d_call: .; v_call: TRBV2
cdr3_aa: CASSTGPSYEQYF; cdr3_nt: TGTGCCAGCAGCACAGGGCCATCCTACGAGCAGTACTTC; clone_size: .; cdr3_length: 13; j_call: TRBJ2-7; d_call: .; v_call: TRBV11-2
cdr3_aa: CASSFSSGGALDTQYF; cdr3_nt: TGTGCCAGCAGCTTTTCATCCGGGGGGGCTTTAGATACGCAGTATTTT; clone_size: .; cdr3_length: 16; j_call: TRBJ2-3; d_call: TRBD2; v_call: TRBV5-8
cdr3_aa: CASSLAAGGYNEQFF; cdr3_nt: TGTGCCAGCAGCCTTGCAGCGGGGGGTTACAATGAGCAGTTCTTC; clone_size: .; cdr3_length: 15; j_call: TRBJ2-1; d_call: TRBD2; v_call: TRBV7-3
cdr3_aa: CASSGWDRGFQPQHF; cdr3_nt: TGTGCCAGCAGTGGATGGGACAGGGGGTTTCAGCCCCAGCATTTT; clone_size: .; cdr3_length: 15; j_call: TRBJ1-5; d_call: TRBD1; v_call: TRBV2
cdr3_aa: CASSQERGRANEQFF; cdr3_nt: TGCGCCAGCAGCCAAGAACGAGGCAGGGCAAATGAGCAGTTCTTC; clone_size: .; cdr3_length: 15; j_call: TRBJ2-1; d_call: .; v_call: TRBV4-3
cdr3_aa: CASSRNGGFYGYTF; cdr3_nt: TGTGCCAGCAGCCGGAACGGCGGATTCTATGGCTACACCTTC; clone_size: .; cdr3_length: 14; j_call: TRBJ1-2; d_call: .; v_call: TRBV14
cdr3_aa: CATSPTGNQAGVTGELFF; cdr3_nt: TGTGCCACCAGTCCTACCGGTAACCAGGCAGGGGTCACCGGGGAGCTGTTTTTT; clone_size: .; cdr3_length: 18; j_call: TRBJ2-2; d_call: .; v_call: TRBV24-1
cdr3_aa: CASSLMTGYSYEQYF; cdr3_nt: TGTGCCAGCAGTTTAATGACAGGATACTCCTACGAGCAGTACTTC; clone_size: .; cdr3_length: 15; j_call: TRBJ2-7; d_call: .; v_call: TRBV27
cdr3_aa: CASSVAGGDPTDTQYF; cdr3_nt: TGTGCCAGCAGCGTAGCTGGGGGGGACCCCACAGATACGCAGTATTTT; clone_size: .; cdr3_length: 16; j_call: TRBJ2-3; d_call: TRBD2; v_call: TRBV9
cdr3_aa: CASSPRGTNEQYF; cdr3_nt: TGTGCCAGCAGCCCCCGCGGGACCAACGAGCAGTACTTC; clone_size: .; cdr3_length: 13; j_call: TRBJ2-7; d_call: .; v_call: TRBV3-1/TRBV3-2
cdr3_aa: CASSSTGTSGGTDTQYF; cdr3_nt: TGCGCCAGCAGCTCGACCGGGACTAGCGGGGGGACAGATACGCAGTATTTT; clone_size: .; cdr3_length: 17; j_call: TRBJ2-3; d_call: TRBD2; v_call: TRBV5-1
cdr3_aa: CASSFGPGNTIYF; cdr3_nt: TGTGCCAGCAGCTTTGGGCCTGGAAACACCATATATTTT; clone_size: .; cdr3_length: 13; j_call: TRBJ1-3; d_call: .; v_call: TRBV7-3
cdr3_aa: CASSGDRAVESGELFF; cdr3_nt: TGTGCCAGCAGCGGCGACAGGGCGGTAGAGTCCGGGGAGCTGTTTTTT; clone_size: .; cdr3_length: 16; j_call: TRBJ2-2; d_call: TRBD1; v_call: TRBV6-4
cdr3_aa: CASSADSLMNTEAFF; cdr3_nt: TGTGCCAGCAGCGCCGACAGTCTGATGAACACTGAAGCTTTCTTT; clone_size: .; cdr3_length: 15; j_call: TRBJ1-1; d_call: .; v_call: TRBV2
cdr3_aa: CAISVGLAEDTGELFF; cdr3_nt: TGTGCCATCAGTGTCGGACTAGCGGAAGACACCGGGGAGCTGTTTTTT; clone_size: .; cdr3_length: 16; j_call: TRBJ2-2; d_call: TRBD2; v_call: TRBV10-3
cdr3_aa: CASSVGSGNTGELFF; cdr3_nt: TGTGCCAGCAGTGTCGGTAGCGGGAACACCGGGGAGCTGTTTTTT; clone_size: once; cdr3_length: 15; j_call: TRBJ2-2; d_call: .; v_call: TRBV7-2
cdr3_aa: CSVEGSTNQPQHF; cdr3_nt: TGCAGCGTTGAAGGCAGTACGAATCAGCCCCAGCATTTT; clone_size: once; cdr3_length: 13; j_call: TRBJ1-5; d_call: .; v_call: TRBV29-1
cdr3_aa: CASSPGQSSYNSPLHF; cdr3_nt: TGTGCCAGCAGCCCAGGACAGAGCTCCTATAATTCACCCCTCCACTTT; clone_size: .; cdr3_length: 16; j_call: TRBJ1-6; d_call: .; v_call: TRBV7-9
cdr3_aa: CASSPRRGGATGELFF; cdr3_nt: TGCGCCAGCAGCCCCCGGCGGGGGGGGGCCACCGGGGAGCTGTTTTTT; clone_size: .; cdr3_length: 16; j_call: TRBJ2-2; d_call: TRBD2; v_call: TRBV4-1
cdr3_aa: CASSVGAGRGGYTF; cdr3_nt: TGTGCCAGCAGCGTAGGAGCAGGTAGAGGGGGCTACACCTTC; clone_size: .; cdr3_length: 14; j_call: TRBJ1-2; d_call: .; v_call: TRBV9
cdr3_aa: CASSYGGGSGEKLFF; cdr3_nt: TGTGCCAGCAGTTACGGTGGAGGCAGCGGAGAAAAACTGTTTTTT; clone_size: .; cdr3_length: 15; j_call: TRBJ1-4; d_call: .; v_call: TRBV6-5
cdr3_aa: CASSKACRQVQETQYF; cdr3_nt: TGTGCCAGCAGCAAAGCGTGCAGGCAAGTACAAGAGACCCAGTACTTC; clone_size: .; cdr3_length: 16; j_call: TRBJ2-5; d_call: .; v_call: TRBV21-1
cdr3_aa: CASSLSGGISYEQYF; cdr3_nt: TGTGCCAGCAGCTTAAGCGGGGGGATTTCCTACGAGCAGTACTTC; clone_size: once; cdr3_length: 15; j_call: TRBJ2-7; d_call: TRBD2; v_call: TRBV11-2
cdr3_aa: CASSKFSGGLSYNEQFF; cdr3_nt: TGTGCCAGCAGCAAATTTAGCGGGGGACTCTCCTACAATGAGCAGTTCTTC; clone_size: .; cdr3_length: 17; j_call: TRBJ2-1; d_call: TRBD2; v_call: TRBV9
cdr3_aa: CAWRVGRGTEAFF; cdr3_nt: TGTGCCTGGAGAGTAGGGAGGGGGACTGAAGCTTTCTTT; clone_size: .; cdr3_length: 13; j_call: TRBJ1-1; d_call: .; v_call: TRBV30
cdr3_aa: CASSWTGNTGELFF; cdr3_nt: TGTGCCAGCAGTTGGACAGGGAACACCGGGGAGCTGTTTTTT; clone_size: .; cdr3_length: 14; j_call: TRBJ2-2; d_call: TRBD1; v_call: TRBV27
cdr3_aa: CASRGTDYGYTF; cdr3_nt: TGTGCCAGCAGGGGGACAGACTATGGCTACACCTTC; clone_size: .; cdr3_length: 12; j_call: TRBJ1-2; d_call: TRBD1; v_call: TRBV9
cdr3_aa: CASRRPASYEQYF; cdr3_nt: TGTGCCAGCAGACGCCCCGCGTCGTACGAGCAGTACTTC; clone_size: .; cdr3_length: 13; j_call: TRBJ2-7; d_call: .; v_call: TRBV7-2
cdr3_aa: CSVASGTDTQYF; cdr3_nt: TGCAGCGTTGCTTCAGGGACAGATACGCAGTATTTT; clone_size: .; cdr3_length: 12; j_call: TRBJ2-3; d_call: .; v_call: TRBV29-1
cdr3_aa: CATSANRGLVTDTQYF; cdr3_nt: TGTGCCACCAGTGCCAACAGGGGACTAGTCACAGATACGCAGTATTTT; clone_size: .; cdr3_length: 16; j_call: TRBJ2-3; d_call: .; v_call: TRBV24-1
cdr3_aa: CASSFGTGSNEQYF; cdr3_nt: TGTGCCAGCAGCTTTGGGACAGGGTCGAACGAGCAGTACTTC; clone_size: .; cdr3_length: 14; j_call: TRBJ2-7; d_call: TRBD1; v_call: TRBV7-8
cdr3_aa: CASSQGDTSYEQYF; cdr3_nt: TGCGCCAGCAGCCAAGGGGACACCTCCTACGAGCAGTACTTC; clone_size: .; cdr3_length: 14; j_call: TRBJ2-7; d_call: .; v_call: TRBV4-3
cdr3_aa: CAISEPGPNQPQHF; cdr3_nt: TGTGCCATCAGTGAGCCGGGTCCCAATCAGCCCCAGCATTTT; clone_size: .; cdr3_length: 14; j_call: TRBJ1-5; d_call: .; v_call: TRBV10-3
cdr3_aa: CASSPGGGGANVLTF; cdr3_nt: TGTGCCAGCAGTCCAGGGGGTGGTGGGGCCAACGTCCTGACTTTC; clone_size: .; cdr3_length: 15; j_call: TRBJ2-6; d_call: TRBD1; v_call: TRBV6-2/TRBV6-3
cdr3_aa: CASSVVGSGGRNEQFF; cdr3_nt: TGTGCCAGCAGCGTAGTGGGTAGCGGGGGCCGGAATGAGCAGTTCTTC; clone_size: .; cdr3_length: 16; j_call: TRBJ2-1; d_call: TRBD2; v_call: TRBV9
cdr3_aa: CASSTPGRSTDTQYF; cdr3_nt: TGTGCCAGTAGTACCCCGGGGAGAAGCACAGATACGCAGTATTTT; clone_size: .; cdr3_length: 15; j_call: TRBJ2-3; d_call: .; v_call: TRBV19
cdr3_aa: CASSYIGGVNYEQYF; cdr3_nt: TGTGCCAGCAGTTACATCGGCGGGGTTAACTACGAGCAGTACTTC; clone_size: .; cdr3_length: 15; j_call: TRBJ2-7; d_call: .; v_call: TRBV6-5
cdr3_aa: CASSYSTSGRTDTQYF; cdr3_nt: TGTGCCAGCAGTTACTCGACTAGCGGTCGAACAGATACGCAGTATTTT; clone_size: once; cdr3_length: 16; j_call: TRBJ2-3; d_call: TRBD2; v_call: TRBV6-2/TRBV6-3
cdr3_aa: CASSRGLSNEKLFF; cdr3_nt: TGTGCCAGCAGCCGTGGACTTTCTAATGAAAAACTGTTTTTT; clone_size: once; cdr3_length: 14; j_call: TRBJ1-4; d_call: .; v_call: TRBV6-5
cdr3_aa: CASFGSYNSPLHF; cdr3_nt: TGTGCCAGCTTCGGCTCCTATAATTCACCCCTCCACTTT; clone_size: .; cdr3_length: 13; j_call: TRBJ1-6; d_call: .; v_call: TRBV18